These 3 T cell receptor beta chains were sequenced from one sample in a study of OX40 agonist ivuxolimab in advanced cancers. Repertoires were generated with immunoSEQ multiplex PCR, while TCRdb's copy carries only in-frame clones and drops some. The sample contains tens of thousands of clones, around 90% of which appear only once. The material was CD4+ or CD8+ T cells sorted from blood, obtained in a trial of the OX40 agonist ivuxolimab. The receptors derive from an adult with an advanced solid tumor such as melanoma, head and neck, liver or kidney cancer.

Only one count was recorded for this clone. The gene calls are TRBV30 and TRBJ1-2; tentatively, D is TRBD1 (5 bases). Germline V gene sequence: CDR1 GTSNPN, CDR2 SVGIG (reference sequence). The CDR3 consists of 14 residues. The V gene lost 4 bases and the J gene lost 0 bases, with 12 bases spanning the gap. CDR3 DNA: TGTGCCTGGACCTGGACACCAGCTAACTATGGCTACACCTTC. Translated: CAWTWTPANYGYTF.

Comment on this clone: Other DNA sequences of this sample code for an identical CDR3. The chain links TRBV25-1 to TRBJ2-5; the D call may be TRBD1 or TRBD2 (5 bases each). Germline-derived CDR1 and CDR2 are MGHDK and SYGVNS. CDR3 length equals 13 residues. V was clipped by 0 bases and J by 4 bases, with 6 bases between them. The CDR3 nucleotides are TGTGCCAGCAGTGAATATGGGGGAGAGACCCAGTACTTC. Encoded protein: CASSEYGGETQYF. Full variable domain (rest looked up from reference TRBV25-1 and TRBJ2-5): EADIYQTPRYLVIGTGKKITLECSQTMGHDKMYWYQQDPGMELHLIHYSYGVNSTEKGDLSSESTVSRIRTEHFPLTLESARPSHTSQYLCASSEYGGETQYFGPGTRLLVL.

The V gene is TRBV19, the J gene TRBJ2-3, with a weak D call TRBD2 (6 bases). Germline V gives CDR1 LNHDA, CDR2 SQIVND (reference sequence). This CDR3 comprises 14 residues. V lost 1 base and J 5 bases, leaving 10 bases between the germline ends. The CDR3 protein is CASSIAGDEDTQYF. For the CDR3, the DNA is TGTGCCAGTAGTATAGCGGGAGATGAAGATACGCAGTATTTT.